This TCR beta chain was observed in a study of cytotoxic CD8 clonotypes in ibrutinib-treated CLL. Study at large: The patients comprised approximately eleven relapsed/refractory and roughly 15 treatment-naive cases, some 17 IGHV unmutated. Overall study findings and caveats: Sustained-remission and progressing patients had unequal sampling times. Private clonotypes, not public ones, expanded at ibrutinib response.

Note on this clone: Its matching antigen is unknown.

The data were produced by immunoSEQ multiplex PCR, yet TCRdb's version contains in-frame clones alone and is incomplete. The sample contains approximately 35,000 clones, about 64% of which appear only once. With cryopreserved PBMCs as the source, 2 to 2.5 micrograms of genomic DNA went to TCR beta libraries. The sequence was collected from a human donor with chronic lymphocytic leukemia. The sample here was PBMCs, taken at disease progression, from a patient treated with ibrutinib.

In DNA, the CDR3 is TGTGCCAGCAGTTTCCAGAAGAACACTGAAGCTTTCTTT. It encodes CASSFQKNTEAFF. This sequence joins TRBV6-5 and TRBJ1-1; unclear D gene. Trimming left V 4 bases short and J 1 base short, with 7 bases between. The CDR3 runs 13 residues. CDR1 is MNHEY, CDR2 SVGAGI, per germline.